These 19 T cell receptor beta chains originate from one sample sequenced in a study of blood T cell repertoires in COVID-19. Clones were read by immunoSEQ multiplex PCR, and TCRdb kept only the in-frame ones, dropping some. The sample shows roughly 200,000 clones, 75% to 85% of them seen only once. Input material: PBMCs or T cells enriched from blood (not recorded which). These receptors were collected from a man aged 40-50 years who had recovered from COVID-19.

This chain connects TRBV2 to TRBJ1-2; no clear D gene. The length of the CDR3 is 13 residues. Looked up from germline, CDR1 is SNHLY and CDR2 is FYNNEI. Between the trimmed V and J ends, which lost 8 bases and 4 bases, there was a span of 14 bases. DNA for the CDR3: TGTGCCAGCCTCGGGGTTTTATCCTATGGCTACACCTTC. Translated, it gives CASLGVLSYGYTF.

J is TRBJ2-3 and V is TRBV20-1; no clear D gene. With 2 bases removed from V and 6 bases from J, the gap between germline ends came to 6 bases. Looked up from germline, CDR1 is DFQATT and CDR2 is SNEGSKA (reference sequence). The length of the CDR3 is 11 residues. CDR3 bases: TGCAGTGCTAGACACTTGGATACGCAGTATTTT. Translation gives CSARHLDTQYF.

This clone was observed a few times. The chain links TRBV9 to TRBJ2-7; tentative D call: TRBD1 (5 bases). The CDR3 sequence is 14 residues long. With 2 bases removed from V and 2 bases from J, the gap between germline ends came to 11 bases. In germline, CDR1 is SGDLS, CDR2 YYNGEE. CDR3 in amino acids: CASSVAGPTYEQYF. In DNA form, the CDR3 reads TGTGCCAGCAGCGTGGCAGGGCCGACCTACGAGCAGTACTTC.

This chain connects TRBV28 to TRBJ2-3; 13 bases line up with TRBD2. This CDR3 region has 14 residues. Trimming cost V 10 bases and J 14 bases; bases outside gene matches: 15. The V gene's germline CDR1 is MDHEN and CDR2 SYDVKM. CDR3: CATDGLAGEEEGYF. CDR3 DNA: TGTGCCACCGATGGACTAGCGGGAGAAGAGGAAGGGTATTTT. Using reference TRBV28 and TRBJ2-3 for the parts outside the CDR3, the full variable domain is DVKVTQSSRYLVKRTGEKVFLECVQDMDHENMFWYRQDPGLGLRLIYFSYDVKMKEKGDIPEGYSVSREKKERFSLILESASTNQTSMYLCATDGLAGEEEGYFGPGTRLTVL.

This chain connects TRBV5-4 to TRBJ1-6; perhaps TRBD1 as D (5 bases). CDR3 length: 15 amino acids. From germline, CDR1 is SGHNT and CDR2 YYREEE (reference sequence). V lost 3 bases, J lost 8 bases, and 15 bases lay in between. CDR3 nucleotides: TGTGCCAGCAGCTCACCACAGGCGACGGATTCACCCCTCCACTTT. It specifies CASSSPQATDSPLHF. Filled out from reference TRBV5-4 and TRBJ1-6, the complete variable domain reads ETGVTQSPTHLIKTRGQQVTLRCSSQSGHNTVSWYQQALGQGPQFIFQYYREEENGRGNFPPRFSGLQFPNYSSELNVNALELDDSALYLCASSSPQATDSPLHFGNGTRLTVT.

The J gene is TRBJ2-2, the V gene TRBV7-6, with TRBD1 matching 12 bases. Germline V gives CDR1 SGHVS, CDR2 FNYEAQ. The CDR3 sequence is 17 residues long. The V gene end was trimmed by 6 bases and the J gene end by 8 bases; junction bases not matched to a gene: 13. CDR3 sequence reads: CASSRFSGTGGAGELFF. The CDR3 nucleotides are TGTGCCAGCAGTCGATTTTCCGGGACAGGGGGCGCGGGGGAGCTGTTTTTT.

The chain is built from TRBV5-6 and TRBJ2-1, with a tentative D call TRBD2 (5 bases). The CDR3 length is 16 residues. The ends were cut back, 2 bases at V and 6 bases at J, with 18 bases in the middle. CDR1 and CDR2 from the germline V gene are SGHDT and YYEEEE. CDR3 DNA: TGTGCCAGCAGCTTTGACGGACTGAAGAAGGGCAATGAGCAGTTCTTC. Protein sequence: CASSFDGLKKGNEQFF.

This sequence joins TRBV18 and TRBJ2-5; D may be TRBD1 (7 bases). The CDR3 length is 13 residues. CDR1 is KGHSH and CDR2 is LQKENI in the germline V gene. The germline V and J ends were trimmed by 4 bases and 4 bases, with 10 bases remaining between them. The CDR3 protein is CASSLQGGETQYF. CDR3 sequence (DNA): TGTGCCAGCTCACTTCAGGGGGGAGAGACCCAGTACTTC.

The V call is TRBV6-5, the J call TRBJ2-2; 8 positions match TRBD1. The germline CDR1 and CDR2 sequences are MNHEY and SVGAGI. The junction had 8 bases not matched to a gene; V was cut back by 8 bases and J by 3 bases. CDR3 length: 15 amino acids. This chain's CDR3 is CASLTGTGDTGELFF. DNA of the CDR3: TGTGCCAGCCTCACCGGGACAGGAGACACCGGGGAGCTGTTTTTT.

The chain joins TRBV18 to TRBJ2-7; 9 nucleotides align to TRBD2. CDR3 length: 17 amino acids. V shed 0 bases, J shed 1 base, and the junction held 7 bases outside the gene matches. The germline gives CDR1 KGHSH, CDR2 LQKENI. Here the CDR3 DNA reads TGTGCCAGCTCACCACCGGGAGCGGGAGGCCTATCCTACGAGCAGTACTTC. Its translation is CASSPPGAGGLSYEQYF.

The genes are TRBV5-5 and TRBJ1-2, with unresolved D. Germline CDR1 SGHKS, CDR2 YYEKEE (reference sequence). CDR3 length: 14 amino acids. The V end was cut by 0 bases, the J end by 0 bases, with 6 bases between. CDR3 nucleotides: TGTGCCAGCAGCTTGGGATACTCTAACTATGGCTACACCTTC. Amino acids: CASSLGYSNYGYTF.

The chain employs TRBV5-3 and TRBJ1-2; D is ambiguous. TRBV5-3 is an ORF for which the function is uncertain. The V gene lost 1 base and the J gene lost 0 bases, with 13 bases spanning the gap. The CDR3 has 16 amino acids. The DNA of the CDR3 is TGTGCCAGAAGCTTGTGCAACAGCAACGCTAACTATGGCTACACCTTC. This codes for CARSLCNSNANYGYTF.

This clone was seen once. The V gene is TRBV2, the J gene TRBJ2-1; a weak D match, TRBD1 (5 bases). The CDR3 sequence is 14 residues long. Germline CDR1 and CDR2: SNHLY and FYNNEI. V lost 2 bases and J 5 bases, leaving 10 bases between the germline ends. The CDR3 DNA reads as TGTGCCAGCAGTGAAATGGACATTGACAATGAGCAGTTCTTC. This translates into CASSEMDIDNEQFF.

CDR3 nucleotides: TGCGCCAGCAGCGTAGAGGGGGGGTATTCTGGAAACACCATATATTTT. This translates into CASSVEGGYSGNTIYF. The chain recombines TRBV5-1 with TRBJ1-3, with D maybe TRBD1 (6 bases). Trimming took off 4 bases at V and 1 base at J, with 15 bases between the two ends. The germline V gene has CDR1 SGHRS and CDR2 YFSETQ. The CDR3 runs to 16 residues.

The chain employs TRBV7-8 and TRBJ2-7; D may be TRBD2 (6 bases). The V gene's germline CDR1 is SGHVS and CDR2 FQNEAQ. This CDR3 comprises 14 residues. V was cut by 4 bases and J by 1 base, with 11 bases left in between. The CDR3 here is CASSWGEKSYEQYV. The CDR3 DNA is TGTGCCAGCAGCTGGGGGGAGAAATCCTACGAGCAGTACGTC.

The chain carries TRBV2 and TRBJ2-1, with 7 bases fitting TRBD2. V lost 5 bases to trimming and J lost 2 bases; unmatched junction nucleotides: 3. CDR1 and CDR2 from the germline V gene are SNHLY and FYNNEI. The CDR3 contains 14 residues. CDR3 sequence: CASSPGLTYNEQFF. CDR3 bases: TGTGCCAGCAGTCCGGGACTAACCTACAATGAGCAGTTCTTC.

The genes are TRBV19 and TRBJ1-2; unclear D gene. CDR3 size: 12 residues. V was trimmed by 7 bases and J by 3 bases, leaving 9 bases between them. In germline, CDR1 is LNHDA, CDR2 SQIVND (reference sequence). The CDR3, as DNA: TGTGCCAGTATAACAGAAGACTATGGCTACACCTTC. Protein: CASITEDYGYTF.

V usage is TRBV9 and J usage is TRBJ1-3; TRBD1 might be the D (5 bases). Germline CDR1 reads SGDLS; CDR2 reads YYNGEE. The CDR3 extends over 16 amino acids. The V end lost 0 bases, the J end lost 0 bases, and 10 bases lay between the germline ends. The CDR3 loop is CASSVGARASGNTIYF. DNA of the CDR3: TGTGCCAGCAGCGTAGGGGCCAGGGCCTCTGGAAACACCATATATTTT. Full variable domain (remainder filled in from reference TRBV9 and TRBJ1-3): DSGVTQTPKHLITATGQRVTLRCSPRSGDLSVYWYQQSLDQGLQFLIQYYNGEERAKGNILERFSAQQFPDLHSELNLSSLELGDSALYFCASSVGARASGNTIYFGEGSWLTVV.

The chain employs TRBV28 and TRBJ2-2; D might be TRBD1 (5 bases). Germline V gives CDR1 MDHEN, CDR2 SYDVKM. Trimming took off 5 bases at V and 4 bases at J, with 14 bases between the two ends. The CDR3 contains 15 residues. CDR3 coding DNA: TGTGCCAGCAGTCCCGGACATCTTATCACCGGGGAGCTGTTTTTT. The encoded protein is CASSPGHLITGELFF.